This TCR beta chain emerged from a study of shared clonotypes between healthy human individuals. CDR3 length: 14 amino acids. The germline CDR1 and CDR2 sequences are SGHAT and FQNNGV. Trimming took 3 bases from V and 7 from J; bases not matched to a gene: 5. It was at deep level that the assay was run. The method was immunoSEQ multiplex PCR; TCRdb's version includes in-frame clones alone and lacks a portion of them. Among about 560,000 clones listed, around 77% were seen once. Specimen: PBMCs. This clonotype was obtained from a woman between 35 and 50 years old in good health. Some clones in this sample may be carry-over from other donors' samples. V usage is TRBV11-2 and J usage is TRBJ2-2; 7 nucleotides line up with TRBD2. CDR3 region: CASSLRAGVGELFF. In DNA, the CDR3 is TGTGCCAGCAGCTTGAGGGCGGGAGTCGGGGAGCTGTTTTTT. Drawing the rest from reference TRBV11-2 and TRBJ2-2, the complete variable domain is EAGVAQSPRYKIIEKRQSVAFWCNPISGHATLYWYQQILGQGPKLLIQFQNNGVVDDSQLPKDRFSAERLKGVDSTLKIQPAKLEDSAVYLCASSLRAGVGELFFGEGSRLTVL.